This note documents a single T cell receptor beta chain sequence. A single record per CDR3 protein comes from TCRdb applying MiXCR to the 5' RACE reads. The sample records 110,000 to 150,000 distinct CDR3 sequences, 14% being singletons. The source of the sample is a study of T-cell memory formation after mild COVID-19. V was cut by 0 bases and J by 4 bases, with 13 bases left in between. The CDR3 runs 15 residues. Germline-derived CDR1 and CDR2 are SGHRS and YFSETQ. This clonotype originated in an adult woman who had mild COVID-19 (a few samples of this study predate the infection). Cell type and time point are not known. Sample: PBMCs or a T cell subset sorted from them (not recorded which). The chain joins TRBV5-1 to TRBJ1-1; D possibly corresponds to TRBD1 (5 bases). CDR3 sequence: CASSLEAGYTTEAFF. The CDR3 region has the DNA TGCGCCAGCAGCTTGGAGGCAGGGTATACCACTGAAGCTTTCTTT.